One and the same sample provided the 24 T cell receptor beta chains below, sequenced in a study of OX40 agonist ivuxolimab in advanced cancers. Measured with immunoSEQ multiplex PCR; TCRdb has only the in-frame clones, and not every one. The table records 45,000 to 50,000 clones, about 81% of them present only once. Sequences were derived from CD4+ or CD8+ T cells sorted from blood, sampled in a trial of the OX40 agonist ivuxolimab. These TCRs come from an adult with an advanced solid tumor such as melanoma, head and neck, liver or kidney cancer.

The J gene is TRBJ2-5, the V gene TRBV5-4; the match to TRBD1 covers 9 bases. The CDR3 spans 14 residues. Germline V gene lookup returns CDR1 SGHNT and CDR2 YYREEE (reference sequence). V lost 7 bases and J lost 3; bases outside the gene matches: 7. The CDR3 reads CASSLTGGEETQYF. CDR3 nucleotide sequence: TGTGCCAGCTCGCTGACAGGGGGAGAAGAGACCCAGTACTTC.

V is TRBV6-5 and J is TRBJ2-1; the D is unclear. Trimming left V 11 bases short and J 1 base short, with 12 bases between. The CDR3 length is 13 residues. Germline-derived CDR1 and CDR2 are MNHEY and SVGAGI. DNA for the CDR3: TGTGCCTCACAAAGCACATCCTACAATGAGCAGTTCTTC. Translated, it gives CASQSTSYNEQFF.

This chain uses TRBV7-8 with TRBJ2-3, with TRBD2 matching 8 bases. The CDR3 is made up of 15 amino acids. V trimming: 5 bases; J trimming: 5 bases; junction bases outside the gene matches: 9. Germline V CDR1 and CDR2: SGHVS, FQNEAQ. In DNA, the CDR3 is TGTGCCAGCAGCGGTACCGGGGGGGGAAGAGATACGCAGTATTTT. It yields the protein CASSGTGGGRDTQYF.

In DNA form, the CDR3 reads TGTGCCAGCACCTTAACTAGCGGACGCTCCTACGAGCAGTACTTC. It codes for CASTLTSGRSYEQYF. V gene TRBV6-6 combines with J gene TRBJ2-7, with TRBD2 identical over 8 bases. In germline, CDR1 is MNHNY, CDR2 SVGAGI (reference sequence). The CDR3 loop spans 15 amino acids. The V gene end was trimmed by 7 bases and the J gene end by 0 bases; junction bases not matched to a gene: 8.

J is TRBJ1-3 and V is TRBV5-4; tentatively, D is TRBD1 (6 bases). The V gene's germline CDR1 is SGHNT and CDR2 YYREEE (reference sequence). Between the trimmed V and J ends, which lost 3 bases and 2 bases, there was a span of 12 bases. The CDR3 covers 15 residues. CDR3 in DNA: TGTGCCAGCAGCTCCTTTAGGGGGACTGGAAACACCATATATTTT. Protein: CASSSFRGTGNTIYF. Drawing the rest from reference TRBV5-4 and TRBJ1-3, the complete variable domain is ETGVTQSPTHLIKTRGQQVTLRCSSQSGHNTVSWYQQALGQGPQFIFQYYREEENGRGNFPPRFSGLQFPNYSSELNVNALELDDSALYLCASSSFRGTGNTIYFGEGSWLTVV.

This sequence joins TRBV28 and TRBJ2-7; 8 bases line up with TRBD2. Germline lookup yields CDR1 MDHEN and CDR2 SYDVKM. Germline trimming cut 3 bases from V and 2 bases from J; bases unmatched to any gene: 9. The CDR3 contains 16 residues. CDR3 coding DNA: TGTGCCAGCAGTTTTCATCTAGCGGGTTTAACCTACGAGCAGTACTTC. This codes for CASSFHLAGLTYEQYF.

The V and J genes are TRBV6-5 and TRBJ2-7; 7 bases align to TRBD1. The V gene end was trimmed by 0 bases and the J gene end by 4 bases; junction bases not matched to a gene: 6. CDR1 is MNHEY and CDR2 is SVGAGI in the germline V gene. The CDR3 is 15 amino acids. The chain's CDR3 is CASSYSNRGRYEQYF. CDR3 nucleotides: TGTGCCAGCAGTTACTCAAACAGGGGACGTTACGAGCAGTACTTC.

CDR3 DNA sequence: TGTGCCAGCAGTCACGGGTCCGCGGGGGAGCAGTACTTC. Translated: CASSHGSAGEQYF. The chain carries TRBV6-5 and TRBJ2-7, with D tentatively TRBD2 (6 bases). V dropped 5 bases and J dropped 7 bases, with 15 bases sitting between them. The CDR3 has 13 residues. Looked up from germline, CDR1 is MNHEY and CDR2 is SVGAGI.

This clone was observed a handful of times. The CDR3 sequence: CASRRDINTEAFF. In nucleotides, the CDR3 is TGTGCCAGCAGGCGTGACATCAACACTGAAGCTTTCTTT. The chain carries TRBV6-5 and TRBJ1-1; D uncertain. Germline V gives CDR1 MNHEY, CDR2 SVGAGI. Trimming took 6 bases from V and 2 from J, leaving 10 bases between them. The CDR3 has 13 residues.

The rearrangement uses TRBV2 and TRBJ1-5, with D perhaps matching TRBD1 (6 bases). The CDR3 consists of 13 residues. The germline CDR1 and CDR2 sequences are SNHLY and FYNNEI. The V gene lost 7 bases and the J gene lost 4 bases, with 11 bases spanning the gap. The chain's CDR3 is CASTGQPNQPQHF. CDR3 DNA sequence: TGTGCCAGCACCGGACAGCCAAATCAGCCCCAGCATTTT.

The V and J genes are TRBV6-5 and TRBJ1-3; tentatively, D is TRBD1 (6 bases). This CDR3 is built from 13 residues. Germline V gene sequence: CDR1 MNHEY, CDR2 SVGAGI. V lost 10 bases to trimming and J lost 2 bases, with 12 bases between them. DNA of the CDR3: TGTGCCACCCCCGGGACAACTGGAAACACCATATATTTT. This encodes CATPGTTGNTIYF.

V is TRBV5-4 and J is TRBJ1-3; no clear D. This CDR3 is 12 amino acids long. The V gene lost 7 bases and the J gene lost 0 bases, with 5 bases spanning the gap. Per germline, CDR1 SGHNT and CDR2 YYREEE (reference sequence). The CDR3 nucleotides are TGTGCCAGCTTATACTCTGGAAACACCATATATTTT. Translation gives CASLYSGNTIYF.

The V and J genes are TRBV2 and TRBJ2-1; TRBD2 matches at 11 bases. The CDR3 extends over 15 amino acids. After removal of 2 bases from V and 9 bases from J, the junction contained 6 bases not matched to a gene. Germline lookup yields CDR1 SNHLY and CDR2 FYNNEI. The CDR3 sequence: CASSELAGGPSEQFF. As DNA, the CDR3 is TGTGCCAGCAGTGAATTAGCGGGAGGGCCTAGTGAGCAGTTCTTC.

The rearrangement links TRBV18 to TRBJ1-5; D call uncertain. The CDR3 covers 14 residues. Germline V lookup: CDR1 KGHSH, CDR2 LQKENI. Trimming left V 3 bases short and J 4 bases short, with 10 bases between. The CDR3: CASSPNGKNQPQHF. CDR3 sequence (DNA): TGTGCCAGCTCACCCAACGGGAAAAATCAGCCCCAGCATTTT.

The chain uses TRBV6-6 and TRBJ1-2; D call uncertain. Germline-derived CDR1 and CDR2 are MNHNY and SVGAGI (reference sequence). The CDR3 is 15 amino acids. V shed 7 bases and J shed 4 bases, with 19 bases lying between them. The CDR3, as DNA: TGTGCCAGCACCCCGGTGAGCCGGGGAAGCTATGGCTACACCTTC. It yields the protein CASTPVSRGSYGYTF.

In DNA form, the CDR3 reads TGTGCCAGCAGGAATGAATTCGTAACTGGGGCCAACGTCCTGACTTTC. Protein product: CASRNEFVTGANVLTF. The chain carries TRBV5-4 and TRBJ2-6; D unresolved. Germline CDR1 and CDR2: SGHNT and YYREEE (reference sequence). The germline V and J ends were trimmed by 5 bases and 2 bases, with 14 bases remaining between them. The CDR3 contains 16 residues.

This clone turned up a few times. The rearrangement uses TRBV4-3 and TRBJ2-7; 10 bases map to TRBD2. Trimming removed 0 bases from V and 5 bases from J; junction bases left unmatched: 10. The CDR3 extends over 17 amino acids. The V gene's germline CDR1 is LGHNA and CDR2 YSLEER. The CDR3 DNA reads as TGCGCCAGCAGCCAAGATCCCCCTAGCGGGAGTTTCCACGAGCAGTACTTC. Translating it yields CASSQDPPSGSFHEQYF.

The chain combines TRBV2 with TRBJ1-1, with 9 bases matching TRBD1. The CDR3 loop spans 14 amino acids. CDR1 is SNHLY, CDR2 FYNNEI, per germline. The V and J ends lost 7 bases and 5 bases, in that order; junction bases with no gene match: 8. The CDR3 bases are TGTGCCAGCACTCAAGACAGGGGGGGAACTGAAGCTTTCTTT. Translated: CASTQDRGGTEAFF. Variable domain in full (rest from reference TRBV2 and TRBJ1-1): EPEVTQTPSHQVTQMGQEVILRCVPISNHLYFYWYRQILGQKVEFLVSFYNNEISEKSEIFDDQFSVERPDGSNFTLKIRSTKLEDSAMYFCASTQDRGGTEAFFGQGTRLTVV.

Here the CDR3 DNA reads TGTGCCAGTAGTCTAGGGTTTCAGAGGGGGGAGCTGTTTTTT. Its translation is CASSLGFQRGELFF. V usage is TRBV19 and J usage is TRBJ2-2; D gene ambiguous. V lost 5 bases and J 8 bases, leaving 15 bases between the germline ends. The CDR3 spans 14 residues. In germline, CDR1 is LNHDA, CDR2 SQIVND (reference sequence).

The chain links TRBV11-2 to TRBJ2-5; perhaps TRBD2 as D (8 bases). This CDR3 comprises 16 residues. Germline V gene data show CDR1 as SGHAT and CDR2 as FQNNGV. The V end lost 5 bases, the J end lost 5 bases, and 21 bases lay between the germline ends. CDR3 sequence (DNA): TGTGCCAGCAGCCCCGGGACTAGGGGGCGGTGGGAGACCCAGTACTTC. Amino acid sequence: CASSPGTRGRWETQYF.

The chain couples TRBV4-2 to TRBJ2-3; possible D gene TRBD2, 6 bases. CDR3 size: 15 residues. Deletions cut 0 bases from V and 4 bases from J, with 11 bases between. Germline V gene lookup returns CDR1 LGHNA and CDR2 YNFKEQ. CDR3: CASSQELAGPDTQYF. The CDR3 DNA follows: TGTGCCAGCAGCCAAGAACTCGCGGGGCCAGATACGCAGTATTTT.

By frequency in the sample, this clone is medium-sized (0.01 to 0.1%). Other nucleotide sequences from this sample produce the same CDR3. The chain links TRBV5-1 to TRBJ2-2; 8 positions agree with TRBD2. V lost 0 bases and J lost 4; bases outside the gene matches: 5. From germline, CDR1 is SGHRS and CDR2 YFSETQ. The CDR3 runs 16 residues. In nucleotides, the CDR3 is TGCGCCAGCAGCTTGGAATGGCTAGCGGGCACCGGGGAGCTGTTTTTT. Translation gives CASSLEWLAGTGELFF.

The CDR3 DNA is TGTGCCAGCAGTGAAGGGGCTAGCTACTACAATGAGCAGTTCTTC. Its protein is CASSEGASYYNEQFF. This sequence joins TRBV6-1 and TRBJ2-1, with a tentative D call TRBD2 (5 bases). Germline CDR1 reads MNHNS; CDR2 reads SASEGT. The CDR3 has 15 residues. The V and J ends lost 1 base and 3 bases respectively, with 10 bases between them.

The rearrangement joins TRBV27 to TRBJ2-3; D remains ambiguous. The germline CDR1 and CDR2 sequences are MNHEY and SMNVEV (reference sequence). The CDR3 is made up of 15 amino acids. Deletions cut 1 base from V and 3 bases from J, with 11 bases between. CDR3 DNA sequence: TGTGCCAGCAGTTTATATCCGGCGGTAACAGATACGCAGTATTTT. This gives the protein CASSLYPAVTDTQYF.